The T cell receptor beta chain under discussion was sequenced for a study of shared clonotypes between healthy human individuals. Study information: Three plates each covered CD4 naive and memory; CD8 naive two, CD8 memory one. General observations from the study: Naive subsets generally had larger estimated richness than memory subsets.

Only CD45RO-negative cells positively selected for CCR7 counted as naive CD8 cells, so terminally differentiated effector memory CD45RA+ cells were excluded. All the donors were Caucasian adults who lived in Nashville, Tennessee. Profiled with immunoSEQ multiplex PCR; TCRdb holds only in-frame clones, not every one. The sample lists about 820,000 clones; nearly 95% were seen once. Trimming took 0 bases from V and 5 from J, leaving 21 bases between them. The CDR3 extends over 18 amino acids. Turning to this clone: Its antigen is undetermined.

V usage is TRBV5-7 and J usage is TRBJ1-3; D might be TRBD1 (5 bases). TRBV5-7 is an ORF; its function is uncertain. This receptor was taken from a man in his thirties or forties in good health. Sequencing was performed on naive CD8+ T cells sorted from blood. CDR3 sequence reads: CASSLVRTLGDLRNTIYF. For the CDR3, the DNA is TGTGCCAGCAGCTTGGTCCGGACTTTAGGGGACCTAAGAAACACCATATATTTT.